This T cell receptor (beta chain) derives from a study of T cell responses to AZD1222 COVID-19 vaccine. The data were produced by immunoSEQ multiplex PCR, yet TCRdb's version contains in-frame clones alone and is incomplete. Of 140,000 to 150,000 clones in the sample, more than 85% are singletons; the top ten hold 12%. About this clone itself: Its cognate antigen is unknown.

General observations from the study: Clonal diversity was possibly underestimated, and white British individuals and females predominated among donors. After the peak T cell response, and only then, were repertoires sampled. Seropositive status at baseline applied to only five or six AZD1222 recipients. Nearly half of the spike-specific TCRs reportedly recognize variant regions that carry no mutations.

Germline V gene data show CDR1 as SGHAT and CDR2 as FQDESV (reference sequence). V was pared by 3 bases and J by 2 bases, with 11 bases between. The CDR3 has 14 amino acids. Material: peripheral blood, obtained after recovery from COVID-19. The sequence was collected from an adult who had recovered from COVID-19. V usage is TRBV11-1 and J usage is TRBJ2-7; D is undetermined. Here the CDR3 DNA reads TGTGCCAGCAGCTTCAATGTTCCGACCTACGAGCAGTACTTC. This codes for CASSFNVPTYEQYF.